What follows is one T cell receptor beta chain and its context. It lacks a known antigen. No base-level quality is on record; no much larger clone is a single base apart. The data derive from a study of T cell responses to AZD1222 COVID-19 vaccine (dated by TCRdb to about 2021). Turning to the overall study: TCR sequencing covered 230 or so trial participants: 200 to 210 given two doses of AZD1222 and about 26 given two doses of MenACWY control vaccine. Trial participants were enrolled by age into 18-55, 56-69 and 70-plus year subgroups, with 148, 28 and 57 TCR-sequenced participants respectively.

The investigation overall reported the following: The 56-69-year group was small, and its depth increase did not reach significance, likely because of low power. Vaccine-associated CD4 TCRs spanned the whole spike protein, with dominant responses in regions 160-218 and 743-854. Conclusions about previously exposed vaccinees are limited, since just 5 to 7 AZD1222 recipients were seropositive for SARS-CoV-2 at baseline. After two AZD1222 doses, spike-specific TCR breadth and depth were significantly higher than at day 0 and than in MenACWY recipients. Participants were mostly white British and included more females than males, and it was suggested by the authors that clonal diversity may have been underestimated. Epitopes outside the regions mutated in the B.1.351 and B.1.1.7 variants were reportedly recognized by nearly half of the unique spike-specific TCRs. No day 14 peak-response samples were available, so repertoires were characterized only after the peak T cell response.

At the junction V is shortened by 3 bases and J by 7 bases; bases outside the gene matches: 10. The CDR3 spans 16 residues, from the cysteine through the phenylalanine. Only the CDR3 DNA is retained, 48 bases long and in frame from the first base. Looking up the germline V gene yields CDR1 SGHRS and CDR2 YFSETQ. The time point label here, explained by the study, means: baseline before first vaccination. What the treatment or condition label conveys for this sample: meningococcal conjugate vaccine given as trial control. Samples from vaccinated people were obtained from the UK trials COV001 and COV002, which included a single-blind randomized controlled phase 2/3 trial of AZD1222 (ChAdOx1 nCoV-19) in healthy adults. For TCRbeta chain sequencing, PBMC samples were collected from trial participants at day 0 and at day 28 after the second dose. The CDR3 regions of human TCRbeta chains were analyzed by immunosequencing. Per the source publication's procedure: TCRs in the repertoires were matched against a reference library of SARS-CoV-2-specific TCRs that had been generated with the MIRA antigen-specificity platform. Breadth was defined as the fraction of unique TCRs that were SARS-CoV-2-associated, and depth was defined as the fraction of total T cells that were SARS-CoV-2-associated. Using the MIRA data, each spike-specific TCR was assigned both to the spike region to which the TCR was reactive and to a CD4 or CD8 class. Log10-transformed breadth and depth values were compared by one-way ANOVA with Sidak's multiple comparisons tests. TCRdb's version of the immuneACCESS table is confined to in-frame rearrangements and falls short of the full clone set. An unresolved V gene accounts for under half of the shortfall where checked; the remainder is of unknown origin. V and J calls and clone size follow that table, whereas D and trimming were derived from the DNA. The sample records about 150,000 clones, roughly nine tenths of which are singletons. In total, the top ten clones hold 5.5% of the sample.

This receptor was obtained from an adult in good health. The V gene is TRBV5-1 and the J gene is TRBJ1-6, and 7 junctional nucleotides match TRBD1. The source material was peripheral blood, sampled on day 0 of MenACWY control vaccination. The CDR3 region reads CASSWAQGPSNSPLHF. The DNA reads TGCGCCAGCAGCTGGGCACAGGGGCCCTCAAATTCACCCCTCCACTTT.